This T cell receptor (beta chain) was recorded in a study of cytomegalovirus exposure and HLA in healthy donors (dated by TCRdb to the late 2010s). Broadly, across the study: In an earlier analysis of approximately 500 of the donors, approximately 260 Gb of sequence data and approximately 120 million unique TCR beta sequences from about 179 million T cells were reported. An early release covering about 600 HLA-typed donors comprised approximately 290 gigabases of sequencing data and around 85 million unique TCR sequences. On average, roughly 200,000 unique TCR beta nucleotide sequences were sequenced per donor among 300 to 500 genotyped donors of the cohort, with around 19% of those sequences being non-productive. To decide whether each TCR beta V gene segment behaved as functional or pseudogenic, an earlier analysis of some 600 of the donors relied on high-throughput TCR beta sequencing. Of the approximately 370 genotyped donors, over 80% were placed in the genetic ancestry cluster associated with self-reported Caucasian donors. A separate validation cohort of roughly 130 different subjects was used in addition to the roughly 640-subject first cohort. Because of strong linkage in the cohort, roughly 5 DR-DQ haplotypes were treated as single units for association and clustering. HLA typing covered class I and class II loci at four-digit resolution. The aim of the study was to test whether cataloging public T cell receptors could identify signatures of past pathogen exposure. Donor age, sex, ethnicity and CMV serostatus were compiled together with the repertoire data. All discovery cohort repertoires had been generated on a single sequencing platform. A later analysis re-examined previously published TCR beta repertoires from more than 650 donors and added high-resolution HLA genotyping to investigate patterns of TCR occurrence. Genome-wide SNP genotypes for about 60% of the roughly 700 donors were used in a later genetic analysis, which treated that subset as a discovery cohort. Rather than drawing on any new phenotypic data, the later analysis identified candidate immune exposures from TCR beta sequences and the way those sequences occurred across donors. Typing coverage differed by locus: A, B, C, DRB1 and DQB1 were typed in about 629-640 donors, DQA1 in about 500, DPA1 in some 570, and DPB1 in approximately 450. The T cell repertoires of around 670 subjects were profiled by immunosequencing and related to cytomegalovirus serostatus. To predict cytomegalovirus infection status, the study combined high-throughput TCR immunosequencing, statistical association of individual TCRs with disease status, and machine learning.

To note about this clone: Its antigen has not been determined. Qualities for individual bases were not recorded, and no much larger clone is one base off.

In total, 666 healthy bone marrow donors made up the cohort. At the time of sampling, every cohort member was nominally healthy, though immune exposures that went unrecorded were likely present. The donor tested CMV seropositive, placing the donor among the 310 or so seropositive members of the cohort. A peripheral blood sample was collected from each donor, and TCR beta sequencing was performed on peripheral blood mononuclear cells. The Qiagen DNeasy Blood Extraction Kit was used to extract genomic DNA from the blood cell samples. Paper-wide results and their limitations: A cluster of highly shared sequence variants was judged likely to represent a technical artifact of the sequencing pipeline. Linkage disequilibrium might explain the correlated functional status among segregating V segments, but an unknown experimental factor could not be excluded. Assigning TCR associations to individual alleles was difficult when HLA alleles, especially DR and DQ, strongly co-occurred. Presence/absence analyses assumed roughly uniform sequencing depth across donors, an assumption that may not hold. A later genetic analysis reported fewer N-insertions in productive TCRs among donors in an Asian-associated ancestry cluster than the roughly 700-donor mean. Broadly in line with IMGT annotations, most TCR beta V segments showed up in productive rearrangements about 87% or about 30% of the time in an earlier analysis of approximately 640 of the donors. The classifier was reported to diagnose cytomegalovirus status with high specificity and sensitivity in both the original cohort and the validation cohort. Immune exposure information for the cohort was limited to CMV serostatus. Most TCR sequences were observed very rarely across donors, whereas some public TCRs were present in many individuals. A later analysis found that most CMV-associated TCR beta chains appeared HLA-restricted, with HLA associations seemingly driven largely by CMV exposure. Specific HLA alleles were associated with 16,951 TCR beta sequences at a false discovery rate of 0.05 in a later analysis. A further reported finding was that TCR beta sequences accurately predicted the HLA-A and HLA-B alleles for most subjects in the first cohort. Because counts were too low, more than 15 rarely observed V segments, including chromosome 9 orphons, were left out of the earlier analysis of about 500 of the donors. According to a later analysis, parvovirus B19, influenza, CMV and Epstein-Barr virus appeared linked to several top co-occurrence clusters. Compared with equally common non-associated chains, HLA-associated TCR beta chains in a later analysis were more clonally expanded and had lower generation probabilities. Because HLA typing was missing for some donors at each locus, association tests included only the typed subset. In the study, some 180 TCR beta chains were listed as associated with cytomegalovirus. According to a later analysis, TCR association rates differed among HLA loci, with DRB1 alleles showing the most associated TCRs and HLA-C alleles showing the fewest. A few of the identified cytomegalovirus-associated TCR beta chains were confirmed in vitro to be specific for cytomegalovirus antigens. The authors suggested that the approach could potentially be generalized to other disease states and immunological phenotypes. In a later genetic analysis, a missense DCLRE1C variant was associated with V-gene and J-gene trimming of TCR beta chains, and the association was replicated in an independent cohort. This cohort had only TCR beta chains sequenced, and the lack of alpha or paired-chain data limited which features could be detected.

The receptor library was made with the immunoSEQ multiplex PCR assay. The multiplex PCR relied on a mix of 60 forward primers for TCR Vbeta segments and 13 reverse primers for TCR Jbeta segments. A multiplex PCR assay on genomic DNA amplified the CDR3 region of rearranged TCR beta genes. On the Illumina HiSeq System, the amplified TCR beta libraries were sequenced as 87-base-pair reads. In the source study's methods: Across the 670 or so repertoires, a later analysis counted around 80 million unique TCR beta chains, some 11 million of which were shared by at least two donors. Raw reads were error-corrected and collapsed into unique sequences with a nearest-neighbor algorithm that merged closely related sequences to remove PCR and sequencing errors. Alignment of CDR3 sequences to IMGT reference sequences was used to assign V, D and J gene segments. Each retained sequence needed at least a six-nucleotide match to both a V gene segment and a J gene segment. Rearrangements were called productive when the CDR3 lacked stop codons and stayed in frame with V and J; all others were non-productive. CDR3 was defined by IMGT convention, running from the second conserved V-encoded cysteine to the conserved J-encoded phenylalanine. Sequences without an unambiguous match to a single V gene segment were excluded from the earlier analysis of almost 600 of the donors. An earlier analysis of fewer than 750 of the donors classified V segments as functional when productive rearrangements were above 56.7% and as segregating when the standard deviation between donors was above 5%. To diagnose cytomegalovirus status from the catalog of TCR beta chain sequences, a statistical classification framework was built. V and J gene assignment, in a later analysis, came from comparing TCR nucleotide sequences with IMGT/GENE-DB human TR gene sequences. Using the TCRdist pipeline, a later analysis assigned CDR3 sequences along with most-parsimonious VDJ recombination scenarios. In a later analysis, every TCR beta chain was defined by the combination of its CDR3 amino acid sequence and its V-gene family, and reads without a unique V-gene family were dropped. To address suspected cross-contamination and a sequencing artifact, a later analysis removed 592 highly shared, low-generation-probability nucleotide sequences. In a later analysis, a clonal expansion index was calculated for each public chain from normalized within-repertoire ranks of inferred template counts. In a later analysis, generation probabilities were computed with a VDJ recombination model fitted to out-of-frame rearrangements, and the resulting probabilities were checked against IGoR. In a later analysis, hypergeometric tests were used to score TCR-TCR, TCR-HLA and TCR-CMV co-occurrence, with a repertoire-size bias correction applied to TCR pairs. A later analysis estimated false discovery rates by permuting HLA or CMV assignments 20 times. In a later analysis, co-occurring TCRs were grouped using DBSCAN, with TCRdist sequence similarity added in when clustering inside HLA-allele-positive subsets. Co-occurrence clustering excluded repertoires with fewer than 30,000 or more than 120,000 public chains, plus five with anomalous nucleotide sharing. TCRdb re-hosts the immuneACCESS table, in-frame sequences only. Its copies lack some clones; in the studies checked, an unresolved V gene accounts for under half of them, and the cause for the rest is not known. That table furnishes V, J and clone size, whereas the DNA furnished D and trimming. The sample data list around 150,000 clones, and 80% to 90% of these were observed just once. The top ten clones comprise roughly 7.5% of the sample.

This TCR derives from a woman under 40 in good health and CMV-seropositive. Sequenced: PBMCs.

The CDR3 here reads CASSLSTGPNEKLFF. The nucleotides read TGCGCCAGCAGCCTTTCCACAGGACCGAATGAAAAACTGTTTTTT. The V and J segments used are TRBV4-3 and TRBJ1-4; TRBD1 is possibly the D segment (5 matching bases). V drops 4 bases and J drops 5 bases, leaving 14 bases in between. From the cysteine through the phenylalanine, the CDR3 covers 15 amino acids. The entry retains the CDR3 DNA only, 45 bases that are in frame from base 1. CDR1 and CDR2 are read off the germline V gene as LGHNA and YSLEER.